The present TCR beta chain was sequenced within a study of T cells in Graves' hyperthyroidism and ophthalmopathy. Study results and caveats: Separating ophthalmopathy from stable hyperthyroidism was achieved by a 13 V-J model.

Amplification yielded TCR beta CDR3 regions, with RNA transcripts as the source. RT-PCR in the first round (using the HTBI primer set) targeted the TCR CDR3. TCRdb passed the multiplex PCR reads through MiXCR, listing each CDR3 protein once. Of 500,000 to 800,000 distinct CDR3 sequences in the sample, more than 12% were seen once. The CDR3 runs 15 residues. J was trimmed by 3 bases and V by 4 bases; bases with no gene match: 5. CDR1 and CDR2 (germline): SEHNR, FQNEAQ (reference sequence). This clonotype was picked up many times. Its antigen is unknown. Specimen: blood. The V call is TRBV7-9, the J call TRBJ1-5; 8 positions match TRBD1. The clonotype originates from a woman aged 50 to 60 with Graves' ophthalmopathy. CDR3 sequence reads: CASSSGQGVNQPQHF. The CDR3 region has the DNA TGTGCCAGCAGCTCCGGACAGGGCGTCAATCAGCCCCAGCATTTT.